This TCR beta chain stems from a study of blood T cell repertoires in COVID-19. Study in general: Acute-phase and convalescent COVID-19 samples originated in the United States, Italy and Spain.

The germline CDR1 and CDR2 sequences are KGHSH and LQKENI. The CDR3 is 13 residues long. Trimming took off 2 bases at V and 1 base at J, with 5 bases between the two ends. How the authors handled the data: Estimation of nucleated cell counts was performed using reference gene primer amplification. Generated by immunoSEQ multiplex PCR, the TCRdb table keeps only in-frame clones and is missing some. Clone size and the V and J calls come from that table; the DNA yielded D and trimming. Of roughly 60,000 clones detected, roughly 84% appear once; the ten largest clones hold approximately 10%. V usage is TRBV18 and J usage is TRBJ1-1; D remains unclear. Specimen: peripheral blood. The sequence was obtained from a man aged 25 to 40 with COVID-19, enrolled during active disease. The CDR3 DNA sequence: TGTGCCAGCTCACCAGAGTCGAACACTGAAGCTTTCTTT. Its translation is CASSPESNTEAFF.